These 30 T cell receptor beta chains came from one sample sequenced in a study of cytomegalovirus exposure and HLA in healthy donors. Use of 60 Vbeta and 13 Jbeta primers characterized the PCR. Profiling relied on immunoSEQ multiplex PCR, and the TCRdb table lists in-frame clones only, not all of them. There are about 150,000 clones in the sample; 70% to 80% occur only once, and approximately 1.5% lies in the top ten. The sample consisted of PBMCs. These receptors were taken from a woman younger than 45 in good health and CMV-seropositive.

This clone was observed once. The chain has TRBV6-6 and TRBJ2-1, with 9 bases aligning to TRBD1. This CDR3 comprises 16 residues. Germline V gives CDR1 MNHNY, CDR2 SVGAGI (reference sequence). V lost 2 bases to trimming and J lost 1 base; unmatched junction nucleotides: 3. This chain's CDR3 is CASSYPGQGSYNEQFF. The CDR3 DNA sequence: TGTGCCAGCAGTTACCCCGGACAGGGGTCCTACAATGAGCAGTTCTTC.

V usage is TRBV27 and J usage is TRBJ1-1; TRBD1 might be the D (6 bases). Germline V lookup: CDR1 MNHEY, CDR2 SMNVEV (reference sequence). V lost 2 bases and J lost 1, with 8 bases in between. This CDR3 is 14 amino acids long. CDR3 amino acids: CASSLGGSNTEAFF. Here the CDR3 DNA reads TGTGCCAGCAGTTTAGGGGGCTCGAACACTGAAGCTTTCTTT.

The chain recombines TRBV7-6 with TRBJ2-7; TRBD2 is a possible D gene (7 bases). V dropped 5 bases and J dropped 3 bases, with 23 bases sitting between them. The germline gives CDR1 SGHVS, CDR2 FNYEAQ. The CDR3 loop spans 17 amino acids. The CDR3 spells CASSPLRGARGSYEQYF. CDR3 bases: TGTGCCAGCAGCCCCCTCCGGGGGGCGCGAGGAAGCTACGAGCAGTACTTC. The whole variable domain, remainder taken from reference TRBV7-6 and TRBJ2-7, is GAGVSQSPRYKVTKRGQDVALRCDPISGHVSLYWYRQALGQGPEFLTYFNYEAQQDKSGLPNDRFSAERPEGSISTLTIQRTEQRDSAMYRCASSPLRGARGSYEQYFGPGTRLTVT.

Concerning this clone: Within the sample, other DNA sequences also encode this same CDR3. This sequence joins TRBV28 and TRBJ1-5, with D possibly matching TRBD1 (5 bases). Trimming stripped 2 bases from V and 7 bases from J, with 12 bases between. There are 14 residues in the CDR3. Per germline, CDR1 MDHEN and CDR2 SYDVKM. This CDR3 is CASSLQGGGQPQHF. CDR3 sequence (DNA): TGTGCCAGCAGTTTACAGGGAGGCGGACAGCCCCAGCATTTT.

The rearrangement joins TRBV30 to TRBJ2-2, with a weak D call TRBD1 (5 bases). Germline V CDR1 and CDR2: GTSNPN, SVGIG (reference sequence). V was clipped by 0 bases and J by 0 bases, with 8 bases between them. The CDR3 is 15 amino acids. In DNA form, the CDR3 reads TGTGCCTGGAGTGTGACAGCCGCGAACACCGGGGAGCTGTTTTTT. This encodes CAWSVTAANTGELFF.

This chain joins TRBV10-3 and TRBJ1-2; no definite D call. This CDR3 has 13 amino acids. Trimming took off 2 bases at V and 4 bases at J, with 8 bases between the two ends. Germline assignment: CDR1 ENHRY and CDR2 SYGVKD. The CDR3 loop reads CAISETRVYGYTF. CDR3 coding DNA: TGTGCCATCAGTGAGACACGGGTCTATGGCTACACCTTC.

DNA of the CDR3: TGTGCCAGCAATCAGATGGACAGCGAAGAGACCCAGTACTTC. This sequence encodes CASNQMDSEETQYF. This rearrangement joins TRBV2 to TRBJ2-5; a weak D match, TRBD1 (6 bases). This CDR3 region has 14 residues. The germline V and J ends were trimmed by 7 bases and 3 bases, with 15 bases remaining between them. The germline V gene encodes CDR1 SNHLY and CDR2 FYNNEI.

This clone appeared a few times. V gene TRBV6-1 combines with J gene TRBJ1-2; 12 nucleotides agree with TRBD1. Germline lookup yields CDR1 MNHNS and CDR2 SASEGT. V lost 2 bases to trimming and J lost 13 bases; unmatched junction nucleotides: 11. This CDR3 has 15 amino acids. CDR3 nucleotide sequence: TGTGCCAGCAGTGAATTAGGGACAGGGGGCGCGGGTAGCACCTTC. Its translation is CASSELGTGGAGSTF.

This chain connects TRBV6-1 to TRBJ1-2, with D maybe TRBD1 (5 bases). V was pared by 11 bases and J by 6 bases, with 22 bases between. This CDR3 has 14 residues. Germline CDR1 and CDR2: MNHNS and SASEGT. CDR3 residues: CASRRDLTSDGYTF. The CDR3 nucleotides read TGTGCCTCGCGGCGGGACCTCACTAGCGATGGCTACACCTTC.

This clone was observed a single time. This sequence joins TRBV5-1 and TRBJ2-5; weak D call: TRBD2 (6 bases). Germline V lookup: CDR1 SGHRS, CDR2 YFSETQ. The CDR3 totals 15 residues. The V and J ends lost 2 bases and 2 bases respectively, with 13 bases between them. The CDR3 loop is CASSLGLASQETQYF. CDR3 nucleotide sequence: TGCGCCAGCAGCTTAGGGCTAGCGTCTCAAGAGACCCAGTACTTC.

The rearrangement uses TRBV28 and TRBJ2-1; TRBD2 aligns across 9 bases. CDR3 size: 14 residues. Trimming cost V 8 bases and J 3 bases; bases outside gene matches: 5. Germline CDR1 MDHEN, CDR2 SYDVKM. In DNA form, the CDR3 reads TGTGCCAGCCTCCGACTAGCGGTCTACAATGAGCAGTTCTTC. Translation: CASLRLAVYNEQFF.

The chain carries TRBV28 and TRBJ2-4; D uncertain. This CDR3 has 14 residues. With 5 bases removed from V and 3 bases from J, the gap between germline ends came to 11 bases. Per germline, CDR1 MDHEN and CDR2 SYDVKM. CDR3 DNA: TGTGCCAGCAGTCCCCAGAGACTCAAAAACATTCAGTACTTC. Protein sequence: CASSPQRLKNIQYF.

This rearrangement joins TRBV5-1 to TRBJ1-1, with D tentatively TRBD1 (5 bases). This CDR3 region has 13 residues. Germline V CDR1 and CDR2: SGHRS, YFSETQ. Trimming shortened V by 4 bases and J by 0 bases, and 7 bases separated the two germline ends. In DNA, the CDR3 is TGCGCCAGCAGCCAGGACATGAACACTGAAGCTTTCTTT. Protein sequence: CASSQDMNTEAFF.

V gene TRBV5-4 combines with J gene TRBJ1-2; D unresolved. The CDR3 runs to 12 residues. Germline loops: CDR1 SGHNT, CDR2 YYREEE (reference sequence). V lost 1 base to trimming and J lost 5 bases, with 6 bases between them. The CDR3, as DNA: TGTGCCAGCAGCTTGCACGCGTATGGCTACACCTTC. Its protein product is CASSLHAYGYTF.

V gene TRBV18 combines with J gene TRBJ1-2; 10 nucleotides match TRBD1. CDR1 KGHSH and CDR2 LQKENI come from the germline V gene. With V trimmed by 6 bases and J by 0 bases, 4 bases remained unmatched. The CDR3 spans 15 residues. CDR3 loop: CASSDRGASNYGYTF. CDR3 bases: TGTGCCAGCTCGGACAGGGGGGCCTCTAACTATGGCTACACCTTC.

The chain joins TRBV7-9 to TRBJ2-7, with 11 bases that match TRBD1. CDR1 and CDR2 (germline): SEHNR, FQNEAQ (reference sequence). With 4 bases clipped from V and 3 bases from J, the junction kept 8 bases outside the gene matches. The CDR3 length is 16 residues. The chain's CDR3 is CASSSKGTGGLYEQYF. CDR3 sequence (DNA): TGTGCCAGCAGCTCTAAGGGGACAGGGGGGCTCTACGAGCAGTACTTC.

The sample holds one count of this clone. J is TRBJ2-7 and V is TRBV6-1; TRBD1 agrees at 11 bases. Gene TRBJ2-5 matches the end of the DNA better, so the J call may be wrong. Germline V CDR1 and CDR2: MNHNS, SASEGT. This CDR3 region has 17 residues. CDR3 in DNA: TGTGCCAGCAGTGAGTGGATGGACAGGGGGCTTCAAGAGACCCAGTACTTC. Translation: CASSEWMDRGLQETQYF.

The V gene is TRBV27, the J gene TRBJ1-2, with TRBD1 matching 7 bases. V was clipped by 4 bases and J by 3 bases; unmatched bases: 2. Germline V gives CDR1 MNHEY, CDR2 SMNVEV (reference sequence). This CDR3 spans 13 amino acids. This CDR3 reads CASSYDRDYGYTF. The CDR3 DNA is TGTGCCAGCAGTTACGACAGGGACTATGGCTACACCTTC.

This sequence joins TRBV10-1 and TRBJ2-5; 8 nucleotides align to TRBD2. The CDR3 has 17 residues. The germline V gene encodes CDR1 WNHNN and CDR2 SYGVQD (reference sequence). V gave up 0 bases and J gave up 4 bases; unmatched junction bases: 10. This chain's CDR3 is CASSESEAGGLSETQYF. CDR3 DNA: TGCGCCAGCAGTGAGTCGGAGGCGGGAGGTTTGTCAGAGACCCAGTACTTC.

The chain links TRBV4-3 to TRBJ2-7; tentative D call: TRBD2 (6 bases). The germline CDR1 and CDR2 sequences are LGHNA and YSLEER. The CDR3 length is 17 residues. The ends were cut back, 3 bases at V and 2 bases at J, with 20 bases in the middle. In DNA, the CDR3 is TGCGCCAGCAGCCAGGGGGAGAGAGGGACGGGGGCCTACGAGCAGTACTTC. The encoded protein is CASSQGERGTGAYEQYF.

The chain is built from TRBV7-6 and TRBJ2-5; 8 positions match TRBD2. The CDR3 totals 16 residues. The germline V gene encodes CDR1 SGHVS and CDR2 FNYEAQ. V was clipped by 1 base and J by 4 bases; unmatched bases: 8. The CDR3 loop is CASSLGDGRAGETQYF. CDR3 bases: TGTGCCAGCAGCTTAGGGGACGGGAGGGCCGGAGAGACCCAGTACTTC.

This chain links TRBV30 with TRBJ2-5, with 9 nucleotides matching TRBD1. The closer fit of TRBJ2-7 to the DNA end suggests the J call may be wrong. This CDR3 comprises 15 residues. Germline CDR1 is GTSNPN and CDR2 is SVGIG (reference sequence). This CDR3 is CAWSFPGTGNYEQYF. The CDR3 nucleotides read TGTGCCTGGAGTTTCCCCGGGACAGGGAACTACGAGCAGTACTTC.

Only one count was recorded for this clone. V is TRBV7-3 and J is TRBJ2-5; 8 nucleotides match TRBD2. The CDR3 runs to 15 residues. Germline-derived CDR1 and CDR2 are SGHTA and FQGTGA. V lost 5 bases to trimming and J lost 2 bases; unmatched junction nucleotides: 7. The chain's CDR3 is CASSPGLGIQETQYF. As DNA, the CDR3 is TGTGCCAGCAGCCCGGGACTAGGGATTCAAGAGACCCAGTACTTC.

This chain links TRBV6-4 with TRBJ2-1; D is undetermined. CDR1 is MRHNA, CDR2 SNTAGT, per germline. There are 13 residues in the CDR3. V shed 6 bases and J shed 6 bases, with 12 bases lying between them. CDR3 amino acids: CASSTSYGNEQFF. In nucleotides, the CDR3 is TGTGCCAGCAGCACCTCCTATGGCAATGAGCAGTTCTTC.

This clone turned up a few times. The chain employs TRBV14 and TRBJ2-5, with TRBD2 matching over 10 bases. TRBJ2-7 matches the DNA end more closely, so the J call is doubtful. Germline CDR1 is SGHDN and CDR2 is FVKESK. The CDR3 sequence is 18 residues long. The DNA for the CDR3 is TGTGCCAGCAGCCAAGATACCCCGAAAGCGGGAGGGCTTCTCGAGCAGTACTTC. Protein product: CASSQDTPKAGGLLEQYF.

The chain employs TRBV30 and TRBJ2-7; TRBD2 aligns across 13 bases. From germline, CDR1 is GTSNPN and CDR2 SVGIG (reference sequence). With V trimmed by 3 bases and J by 1 base, 3 bases remained unmatched. The CDR3 consists of 15 residues. CDR3 amino acids: CAWSQGLAGSYEQYF. CDR3 nucleotide sequence: TGTGCCTGGAGCCAGGGACTAGCGGGATCCTACGAGCAGTACTTC.

The gene calls are TRBV5-1 and TRBJ2-1; D perhaps matches TRBD1 (5 bases). Trimming removed 4 bases from V and 8 bases from J, with 10 bases in between. The V gene's germline CDR1 is SGHRS and CDR2 YFSETQ. The CDR3 contains 12 residues. Here the CDR3 reads CASSQVQDEQFF. The CDR3 nucleotides are TGCGCCAGCAGCCAAGTACAGGATGAGCAGTTCTTC. Full variable domain (remainder filled in from reference TRBV5-1 and TRBJ2-1): KAGVTQTPRYLIKTRGQQVTLSCSPISGHRSVSWYQQTPGQGLQFLFEYFSETQRNKGNFPGRFSGRQFSNSRSEMNVSTLELGDSALYLCASSQVQDEQFFGPGTRLTVL.

This chain joins TRBV5-6 and TRBJ2-1; tentatively, D is TRBD1 (5 bases). Germline loops: CDR1 SGHDT, CDR2 YYEEEE. V was clipped by 5 bases and J by 8 bases, with 17 bases between them. This CDR3 has 14 residues. The CDR3 sequence is CASSREDGAYEQFF. DNA of the CDR3: TGTGCCAGCAGTCGAGAGGATGGGGCGTATGAGCAGTTCTTC.

V is TRBV18 and J is TRBJ1-2, with TRBD1 identical over 9 bases. CDR1 is KGHSH and CDR2 is LQKENI in the germline V gene. V shed 4 bases and J 6 bases; nucleotides not matched to a gene: 3. The CDR3 runs 13 residues. This CDR3 reads CASSQRDRDGYTF. In DNA form, the CDR3 reads TGTGCCAGCTCACAGCGGGACAGGGATGGCTACACCTTC.

This clone appeared a single time. This sequence joins TRBV28 and TRBJ1-1, with D tentatively TRBD1 (6 bases). The CDR3 has 14 residues. CDR1 and CDR2 (germline): MDHEN, SYDVKM. V was shortened by 5 bases and J by 4 bases, with 14 bases between the two germline ends. CDR3: CASSATQGRTEAFF. CDR3 coding DNA: TGTGCCAGCAGTGCAACACAGGGCCGCACTGAAGCTTTCTTT.